Below, 23 T cell receptor beta chains from the same sample are listed, as sequenced in a study of spatial heterogeneity in lung cancer. Each CDR3 protein is one row after TCRdb ran MiXCR on the 5' RACE reads. In the table there are about 6,900 distinct CDR3 sequences, approximately 3.8% of which are singletons. Stated time point: sample taken at primary tumor resection. Unsorted whole RNA from tumor, nontumor lung or frozen PBMC underwent sequencing. The sample here was normal lung tissue next to the tumor, taken at surgery. Every receptor here comes from a female donor with early-stage non-small cell lung cancer.

This clonotype qualifies as medium-sized. The library was built for alpha chains, so this beta chain is an off-target read and its size means little. V gene TRBV14 combines with J gene TRBJ2-4; TRBD2 matches 8 bases. J was trimmed by 8 bases and V by 8 bases; bases with no gene match: 5. CDR1 is SGHDN, CDR2 FVKESK, per germline. The CDR3 extends over 12 amino acids. CDR3 bases: TGTGCCAGCGGGTCGACTAGCGACATTCAGTACTTC. Translating it yields CASGSTSDIQYF. The full variable domain, completed using reference TRBV14 and TRBJ2-4, is EAGVTQFPSHSVIEKGQTVTLRCDPISGHDNLYWYRRVMGKEIKFLLHFVKESKQDESGMPNNRFLAERTGGTYSTLKVQPAELEDSGVYFCASGSTSDIQYFGAGTRLSVL.

This clonotype was counted at least ten times. A library made for alpha chains picked up this beta chain off target, so its size means little. V and J are TRBV7-9 and TRBJ1-4; weak D call: TRBD1 (5 bases). The CDR3 is made up of 15 amino acids. Germline CDR1 and CDR2: SEHNR and FQNEAQ (reference sequence). V gave up 6 bases and J gave up 0 bases, with 11 bases separating them. This chain's CDR3 is CASSSGPATNEKLFF. DNA of the CDR3: TGTGCCAGCAGTTCAGGGCCAGCAACTAATGAAAAACTGTTTTTT.

At least ten counts were recorded for this clonotype. Since the library was made to target alpha chains, this beta chain is a stray read and its abundance is not meaningful. The chain employs TRBV12-3 or TRBV12-4 and TRBJ1-3; D possibly corresponds to TRBD1 (6 bases). The CDR3 has 15 amino acids. V lost 5 bases to trimming and J lost 10 bases, with 21 bases between them. The DNA for the CDR3 is TGTGCCAGCAGTGCCCCCTGGGACACTGCCGGAACCATATATTTT. Its protein product is CASSAPWDTAGTIYF.

This clonotype is labeled as medium-sized. The size of this beta chain means little, since it is a stray read in a library made for alpha chains. The CDR3 reads CASSEQGPTGELFF. CDR3 sequence (DNA): TGTGCCAGCAGTGAACAGGGGCCCACCGGGGAGCTGTTTTTT. The genes are TRBV2 and TRBJ2-2, with a weak D call TRBD1 (6 bases). Germline V gene data show CDR1 as SNHLY and CDR2 as FYNNEI. This CDR3 contains 14 residues. V was pared by 2 bases and J by 4 bases, with 8 bases between.

This clonotype was picked up many times. This beta chain is a stray sequence in a library constructed for alpha chains; its clone size is not meaningful. This chain joins TRBV7-9 and TRBJ1-6; no clear D. Germline assignment: CDR1 SEHNR and CDR2 FQNEAQ (reference sequence). V lost 3 bases to trimming and J lost 7 bases, with 10 bases between them. The CDR3 is made up of 14 amino acids. The CDR3 loop reads CASSLGNPNSPLHF. DNA of the CDR3: TGTGCCAGCAGCTTGGGAAACCCGAATTCACCCCTCCACTTT.

This clonotype was picked up many times. This beta chain came through as a stray read in a library set up for alpha chains, and its size says little. This chain links TRBV12-3 or TRBV12-4 with TRBJ2-5, with TRBD1 matching over 8 bases. V was clipped by 2 bases and J by 4 bases; unmatched bases: 15. The CDR3 is 18 amino acids. The CDR3 loop reads CASSLRQGAPGLGETQYF. The CDR3 nucleotides read TGTGCCAGCAGTTTACGTCAGGGGGCGCCCGGTTTGGGAGAGACCCAGTACTTC.

This clonotype was picked up many times. This beta chain is a stray sequence in a library constructed for alpha chains; its clone size is not meaningful. V and J are TRBV13 and TRBJ2-7; D unresolved. Germline V gene sequence: CDR1 PRHDT, CDR2 FYEKMQ (reference sequence). Trimming stripped 0 bases from V and 0 bases from J, with 6 bases between. The CDR3 has 14 residues. CDR3 amino acids: CASSLGRYSYEQYF. As DNA, the CDR3 is TGTGCCAGCAGCTTAGGGAGGTACTCCTACGAGCAGTACTTC.

This clonotype was observed many times. Since it is a stray read in a library aimed at alpha chains, this beta chain has a size that is not meaningful. The rearrangement joins TRBV2 to TRBJ2-3; D is unresolved. This CDR3 is 14 amino acids long. V was pared by 3 bases and J by 1 base, with 8 bases between. Per the germline V gene, CDR1 is SNHLY and CDR2 is FYNNEI. CDR3: CASSDLAGTDTQYF. CDR3 DNA: TGTGCCAGCAGTGATTTAGCAGGCACAGATACGCAGTATTTT. The variable domain in full, with the rest retrieved from reference TRBV2 and TRBJ2-3, is EPEVTQTPSHQVTQMGQEVILRCVPISNHLYFYWYRQILGQKVEFLVSFYNNEISEKSEIFDDQFSVERPDGSNFTLKIRSTKLEDSAMYFCASSDLAGTDTQYFGPGTRLTVL.

This clonotype is labeled as medium-sized. This beta chain appears as a stray read in a library generated for alpha chains; its size is not informative. The chain uses TRBV5-4 and TRBJ1-2; D not certain. Trimming took off 3 bases at V and 0 bases at J, with 18 bases between the two ends. Germline assignment: CDR1 SGHNT and CDR2 YYREEE (reference sequence). CDR3 length: 17 residues. CDR3 amino acids: CASSSPPRTAANYGYTF. CDR3 nucleotide sequence: TGTGCCAGCAGCTCCCCCCCCCGGACGGCCGCTAACTATGGCTACACCTTC.

This clonotype was recorded at least ten times. With the library built for alpha chains, this beta chain is off target and its frequency is not meaningful. The chain is built from TRBV3-1 and TRBJ1-2; the D is unclear. V was pared by 6 bases and J by 8 bases, with 16 bases between. CDR1 LGHDT and CDR2 YNNKEL come from the germline V gene (reference sequence). This CDR3 has 13 amino acids. CDR3 nucleotide sequence: TGTGCCAGCAGTCCAGAACCCGGAGGGGGCTACACCTTC. Translated: CASSPEPGGGYTF.

In this sample, this clonotype is medium-sized. Being off target in a library aimed at alpha chains, this beta chain has a size of little meaning. The chain couples TRBV27 to TRBJ1-2, with D possibly matching TRBD1 (5 bases). The germline V gene has CDR1 MNHEY and CDR2 SMNVEV (reference sequence). The CDR3 has 15 amino acids. The germline V and J ends were trimmed by 0 bases and 0 bases, with 8 bases remaining between them. CDR3 in DNA: TGTGCCAGCAGTTTATCCCGACAGCCTAACTATGGCTACACCTTC. Encoded protein: CASSLSRQPNYGYTF.

This clonotype was detected many times. A library made for alpha chains picked up this beta chain off target, so its size means little. V gene TRBV4-3 combines with J gene TRBJ2-2; D gene unclear. Germline V gene lookup returns CDR1 LGHNA and CDR2 YSLEER. CDR3 size: 18 residues. Trimming removed 0 bases at V and 0 bases at J, with 14 bases between. CDR3 in DNA: TGCGCCAGCAGCCAAGAAGAAGTGTCGTTCGCGAACACCGGGGAGCTGTTTTTT. Its translation is CASSQEEVSFANTGELFF.

A note on this clonotype: Because this beta chain is a stray read in a library intended to capture alpha chains, its abundance should not be given much weight. This chain links TRBV21-1 with TRBJ2-7; the D call in the table, TRBD2, was not verified against the DNA. TRBV21-1 is noted as a pseudogene. The CDR3 has 15 amino acids. The DNA of the CDR3 is TGTGCCAGCAGCAATTGGAGGGGCCTCCCCTACGAGCAGTACTTC. Amino acids: CASSNWRGLPYEQYF.

This clonotype is labeled as medium-sized. With the library built for alpha chains, this beta chain is off target and its frequency is not meaningful. The genes are TRBV7-2 and TRBJ2-3, with 11 bases lining up with TRBD2. After removal of 0 bases from V and 8 bases from J, the junction contained 7 bases not matched to a gene. Germline-derived CDR1 and CDR2 are SGHTA and FQGNSA. The CDR3 consists of 16 residues. As DNA, the CDR3 is TGTGCCAGCAGCTTAGCTAGCGGGGGGGTAATGGGTACGCAGTATTTT. It translates to CASSLASGGVMGTQYF.

This clonotype has a count of ten or more. This beta chain is an unintended read in a library built for alpha chains; its size means little. V and J are TRBV7-2 and TRBJ1-6; D might be TRBD1 (6 bases). Between the trimmed V and J ends, which lost 5 bases and 10 bases, there was a span of 15 bases. The CDR3 contains 14 residues. Germline CDR1 reads SGHTA; CDR2 reads FQGNSA. DNA of the CDR3: TGTGCCAGCAGCGTAACACAGGGCGGGTCACCCCTCCACTTT. Protein: CASSVTQGGSPLHF.

This clonotype was recorded many times. Within a library made for alpha chains, this beta chain is off target, and its count is uninformative. This CDR3 is CASSYSGGGDQPQHF. CDR3 nucleotides: TGTGCCAGCAGTTACTCAGGAGGGGGGGATCAGCCCCAGCATTTT. V is TRBV6-2 or TRBV6-3 and J is TRBJ1-5, with a possible D match to TRBD1 (6 bases). V was clipped by 0 bases and J by 5 bases, with 11 bases between them. Germline-derived CDR1 and CDR2 are MNHEY and SVGEGT. CDR3 length: 15 residues.

Relative to its sample, this clonotype is medium-sized. Since the library was made to target alpha chains, this beta chain is a stray read and its abundance is not meaningful. This rearrangement joins TRBV10-3 to TRBJ1-2; maybe TRBD1 (5 bases). This CDR3 is built from 12 residues. Trimming stripped 2 bases from V and 7 bases from J, with 8 bases between. Germline lookup yields CDR1 ENHRY and CDR2 SYGVKD. This CDR3 reads CAISESQGGYTF. Written as DNA, the CDR3 is TGTGCCATCAGTGAGAGTCAGGGTGGCTACACCTTC.

This clonotype was observed many times. Found in a library prepared for alpha chains, this beta chain is an off-target read, and its abundance has little meaning. The chain's CDR3 is CASSLGAVGGYTF. The DNA of the CDR3 is TGTGCCAGCAGCTTAGGCGCGGTGGGTGGCTACACCTTC. The V gene is TRBV11-2, the J gene TRBJ1-2; D remains ambiguous. V shed 1 base and J shed 7 bases, with 10 bases lying between them. The CDR3 has 13 amino acids. CDR1 is SGHAT, CDR2 FQNNGV, per germline.

This clonotype was counted many times. This beta chain represents an off-target read in a library built for alpha chains; its size is of limited meaning. This rearrangement joins TRBV7-9 to TRBJ2-5; D is perhaps TRBD1 (6 bases). Germline V lookup: CDR1 SEHNR, CDR2 FQNEAQ (reference sequence). The V end was cut by 6 bases, the J end by 3 bases, with 14 bases between. This CDR3 has 14 amino acids. CDR3 loop: CASRPWTAKETQYF. The CDR3 DNA reads TGTGCCAGCAGACCATGGACAGCTAAAGAGACCCAGTACTTC.

This clonotype is labeled medium-sized. Because this beta chain is a stray read in a library intended to capture alpha chains, its abundance should not be given much weight. This chain joins TRBV28 and TRBJ2-1; D ambiguous. CDR3 length: 16 amino acids. The germline CDR1 and CDR2 sequences are MDHEN and SYDVKM. The germline V and J ends were trimmed by 4 bases and 7 bases, with 20 bases remaining between them. CDR3 bases: TGTGCCAGCAGTTCGCCCGGCGAGAGGTACGGAAATGAGCAGTTCTTC. This sequence encodes CASSSPGERYGNEQFF.

This clonotype is labeled medium-sized. This beta chain appears as a stray read in a library generated for alpha chains; its size is not informative. The rearrangement uses TRBV5-6 and TRBJ2-5; 8 nucleotides line up with TRBD1. The CDR3 consists of 15 residues. Germline-derived CDR1 and CDR2 are SGHDT and YYEEEE. Trimming at V came to 0 bases and at J to 5 bases, leaving 6 bases not matched to a gene. The CDR3 DNA sequence: TGTGCCAGCAGCTTGGCCAGGACAGGGAAGGAGACCCAGTACTTC. This codes for CASSLARTGKETQYF. The variable domain in full, with the rest retrieved from reference TRBV5-6 and TRBJ2-5, is DAGVTQSPTHLIKTRGQQVTLRCSPKSGHDTVSWYQQALGQGPQFIFQYYEEEERQRGNFPDRFSGHQFPNYSSELNVNALLLGDSALYLCASSLARTGKETQYFGPGTRLLVL.

Regarding this clonotype: The library was designed around alpha chains, so this beta chain is a stray read whose abundance carries little weight. The CDR3 here is CASSLWPSGANEQFF. In DNA, the CDR3 is TGTGCCAGCAGCCTTTGGCCTAGCGGAGCCAATGAGCAGTTCTTC. This chain joins TRBV4-2 and TRBJ2-1; 7 positions match TRBD2. In germline, CDR1 is LGHNA, CDR2 YNFKEQ. Germline trimming cut 4 bases from V and 6 bases from J; bases unmatched to any gene: 9. The CDR3 extends over 15 amino acids.

This clonotype is medium-sized within its sample. This beta chain slipped into a library made for alpha chains as a stray read, so its size is not meaningful. The chain joins TRBV29-1 to TRBJ1-3; D is unclear. CDR1 and CDR2 (germline): SQVTM, ANQGSEA. V shed 0 bases and J shed 9 bases, with 3 bases lying between them. The CDR3 covers 10 residues. The CDR3 loop is CSVEDITIYF. The CDR3 DNA reads as TGCAGCGTTGAAGACATCACCATATATTTT.